This TCR beta chain is from a study of T-cell reconstitution after alpha-beta-depleted transplantation in children. This clonotype has at least ten counts. Its antigen is as yet unknown. TCRbeta library construction was performed incorporating unique molecular identifiers. TCRdb re-analysed the PCR reads in MiXCR, keeping a single row per CDR3 protein. The sample yields hundreds of thousands of distinct CDR3 sequences, under 15% seen once. CDR1 is SEHNR, CDR2 FQNEAQ, per germline (reference sequence). CDR3 length: 14 residues. V was pared by 6 bases and J by 4 bases, with 13 bases between. General study findings and limits: Reportedly, only several hundred clones from non-depleted graft cells drove alpha-beta T-cell counts at about two months. The main origin of T-cell counts and diversity one year after transplant was newly produced T cells. Several patients had high TCRbeta diversity at day 60; it came from surviving recipient T cells and thymic progenitors.

The J gene is TRBJ1-3, the V gene TRBV7-9; perhaps TRBD1 as D (5 bases). The sample here was PBMCs, taken before TCRalphabeta/CD19-depleted stem cell transplant. The TCR comes from a girl aged 2-9 years with congenital amegakaryocytic thrombocytopenia, due to receive a stem cell transplant. The chain's CDR3 is CASRSDRAGNTIYF. The CDR3, as DNA: TGTGCCAGCAGATCCGACAGAGCAGGAAACACCATATATTTT. Drawing the rest from reference TRBV7-9 and TRBJ1-3, the complete variable domain is DTGVSQNPRHKITKRGQNVTFRCDPISEHNRLYWYRQTLGQGPEFLTYFQNEAQLEKSRLLSDRFSAERPKGSFSTLEIQRTEQGDSAMYLCASRSDRAGNTIYFGEGSWLTVV.